The clone carrying this TCR beta chain has a single count. This sample stems from a study of blood T cell repertoires in COVID-19. Profiled with immunoSEQ multiplex PCR; TCRdb holds only in-frame clones, not every one. The profile shows roughly 56,000 clones, 92% of them singletons. The length of the CDR3 is 16 residues. Trimming took off 4 bases at V and 4 bases at J, with 17 bases between the two ends. Germline assignment: CDR1 PRHDT and CDR2 FYEKMQ (reference sequence). The TCR was taken from a man aged 50 or older with active COVID-19. The chain uses TRBV13 and TRBJ2-1, with a tentative D call TRBD2 (7 bases). Material: peripheral blood. The CDR3 nucleotides read TGTGCCAGCAGCTATAGGGGGAGGGGAGGGTACAATGAGCAGTTCTTC. This encodes CASSYRGRGGYNEQFF.